The 16 T cell receptor beta chains below come from one sample, sequenced in a study of CD8 T cells in ankylosing spondylitis. TCRdb reanalysed the 5' RACE reads using MiXCR and keeps one entry per CDR3 protein. The table shows 350,000 to 450,000 distinct CDR3 sequences, with more than 20% occurring only once. The sequencing input was blood, either unsorted or a sorted T cell fraction (not recorded which). These receptors came from a male donor with ankylosing spondylitis or in good health (not recorded which).

This chain connects TRBV4-1 to TRBJ1-1; TRBD1 matches 9 bases. With V trimmed by 0 bases and J by 8 bases, 7 bases remained unmatched. CDR1 and CDR2 from the germline V gene are MGHRA and YSYEKL. This CDR3 has 15 residues. The CDR3 DNA is TGCGCCAGCAGCCAAGATCGGGGGACAGGGACCGAAGCTTTCTTT. It encodes CASSQDRGTGTEAFF.

This clonotype was counted a few times. V gene TRBV7-2 combines with J gene TRBJ2-1; unclear D gene. This CDR3 is built from 13 residues. Germline CDR1 is SGHTA and CDR2 is FQGNSA. V was trimmed by 5 bases and J by 3 bases, leaving 8 bases between them. CDR3: CASSQSDYNEQFF. CDR3 DNA: TGTGCCAGCAGCCAATCGGACTACAATGAGCAGTTCTTC.

V usage is TRBV5-1 and J usage is TRBJ2-2, with 7 positions matching TRBD1. The V gene's germline CDR1 is SGHRS and CDR2 YFSETQ. Losses at the gene ends were 3 bases for V and 4 bases for J; bases not matched to a gene: 9. This CDR3 has 16 residues. CDR3 in amino acids: CASSWPQTGSTGELFF. For the CDR3, the DNA is TGCGCCAGCAGCTGGCCCCAGACAGGGTCCACCGGGGAGCTGTTTTTT.

Only a few counts were recorded for this clonotype. V and J are TRBV6-2 or TRBV6-3 and TRBJ2-7, with 12 bases fitting TRBD2. V shed 2 bases and J 2 bases; nucleotides not matched to a gene: 7. The germline gives CDR1 MNHEY, CDR2 SVGEGT. CDR3 length: 17 amino acids. The CDR3 reads CASSYGPGLAGPYEQYF. CDR3 in DNA: TGTGCCAGCAGTTACGGACCAGGACTAGCGGGGCCCTACGAGCAGTACTTC.

V gene TRBV6-5 combines with J gene TRBJ2-2; weak D call: TRBD2 (6 bases). CDR1 is MNHEY and CDR2 is SVGAGI in the germline V gene. This CDR3 has 16 residues. V lost 0 bases and J 7 bases, leaving 15 bases between the germline ends. CDR3 in DNA: TGTGCCAGCAGTTACTCGACGGGGGTTGGGGGCGGGGAGCTGTTTTTT. As protein: CASSYSTGVGGGELFF.

The chain couples TRBV7-9 to TRBJ2-7, with TRBD1 matching 7 bases. Germline lookup yields CDR1 SEHNR and CDR2 FQNEAQ (reference sequence). The CDR3 has 17 residues. Unmatched junction bases numbered 12, after V lost 4 bases and J lost 0 bases. CDR3 in DNA: TGTGCCAGCAGCTCCATCCACAGGGGCTGGAGCTCCTACGAGCAGTACTTC. It is translated as CASSSIHRGWSSYEQYF.

The V gene is TRBV12-3 or TRBV12-4, the J gene TRBJ2-1; the D gene is possibly TRBD2 (5 bases). CDR3 length: 15 residues. With 3 bases removed from V and 7 bases from J, the gap between germline ends came to 16 bases. In DNA, the CDR3 is TGTGCCAGCAGTTTGGTTCTAGTGGGGAGTAATGAGCAGTTCTTC. Translating gives CASSLVLVGSNEQFF.

The rearrangement uses TRBV5-5 and TRBJ2-7; TRBD2 aligns across 11 bases. CDR1 and CDR2 from the germline V gene are SGHKS and YYEKEE (reference sequence). The ends lost 3 bases at V and 2 bases at J; junction bases unmatched: 4. The CDR3 has 15 amino acids. The CDR3 sequence is CASSWGTSGTYEQYF. As DNA, the CDR3 is TGTGCCAGCAGCTGGGGGACTAGCGGAACCTACGAGCAGTACTTC.

This clonotype was observed a handful of times. The J gene is TRBJ2-3, the V gene TRBV4-2; the D call may be TRBD1 or TRBD2 (6 bases each). Germline values: CDR1 LGHNA, CDR2 YNFKEQ. Trimming removed 6 bases at V and 4 bases at J, with 20 bases between. This CDR3 is built from 16 residues. The CDR3 coding sequence is TGTGCCAGCAGACACAGGAGTCTTAGGGGGGCAGATACGCAGTATTTT. Residues: CASRHRSLRGADTQYF.

The chain couples TRBV11-2 to TRBJ2-7; 9 positions agree with TRBD1. Looked up from germline, CDR1 is SGHAT and CDR2 is FQNNGV. CDR3 length: 17 residues. Losses at the gene ends were 5 bases for V and 3 bases for J; bases not matched to a gene: 14. The CDR3 nucleotides are TGTGCCAGCAGCCATGGGGTTGGGACAGGGAACAGCTACGAGCAGTACTTC. Its protein product is CASSHGVGTGNSYEQYF.

This clonotype was seen only a few times. The gene calls are TRBV7-2 and TRBJ1-5; 9 bases map to TRBD1. V shed 4 bases and J 7 bases; nucleotides not matched to a gene: 8. CDR1 and CDR2 from the germline V gene are SGHTA and FQGNSA. CDR3 length equals 15 residues. The CDR3 region has the DNA TGTGCCAGCAGCTCGGACAGGGGAGTAGGGCAGCCCCAGCATTTT. Translating gives CASSSDRGVGQPQHF.

V is TRBV6-4 and J is TRBJ2-3, with 10 bases matching TRBD2. The CDR3 totals 15 residues. CDR1 MRHNA and CDR2 SNTAGT come from the germline V gene. V trimming: 5 bases; J trimming: 2 bases; junction bases outside the gene matches: 4. CDR3 DNA sequence: TGTGCCAGCAGTCGGACTAGCGGAAACACAGATACGCAGTATTTT. Its translation is CASSRTSGNTDTQYF.

This clonotype was counted only a few times. This chain joins TRBV10-3 and TRBJ2-1; no clear D. This CDR3 spans 15 amino acids. With 2 bases removed from V and 4 bases from J, the gap between germline ends came to 12 bases. CDR1 and CDR2 (germline): ENHRY, SYGVKD. CDR3 in amino acids: CAISETHTAYNEQFF. The CDR3 nucleotides are TGTGCCATCAGTGAGACTCATACCGCTTACAATGAGCAGTTCTTC.

The V gene is TRBV25-1, the J gene TRBJ2-4; a possible D gene is TRBD1 (6 bases). The CDR3 contains 15 residues. V gave up 2 bases and J gave up 1 base, with 9 bases separating them. Per the germline V gene, CDR1 is MGHDK and CDR2 is SYGVNS. The CDR3 DNA reads TGTGCCAGCAGTGAACACAGGGAGGCCAAAAACATTCAGTACTTC. Translation gives CASSEHREAKNIQYF.

Here the CDR3 reads CAWSVIRTPYNEQFF. The CDR3 region has the DNA TGTGCCTGGAGTGTTATCAGAACGCCCTACAATGAGCAGTTCTTC. The chain employs TRBV30 and TRBJ2-1, with D unresolved. CDR1 and CDR2 from the germline V gene are GTSNPN and SVGIG (reference sequence). CDR3 size: 15 residues. V was trimmed by 0 bases and J by 2 bases, leaving 11 bases between them.

This clonotype has a handful of counts. The chain has TRBV7-2 and TRBJ2-1, with D unresolved. The CDR3 is made up of 14 amino acids. Trimming left V 5 bases short and J 4 bases short, with 12 bases between. Germline loops: CDR1 SGHTA, CDR2 FQGNSA. CDR3 coding DNA: TGTGCCAGCAGCACGCTAGGGTCATACAATGAGCAGTTCTTC. Translation: CASSTLGSYNEQFF.